This is a list of T cell receptor beta chains from one sample in a study of T cell repertoires in cytomegalovirus infection. MiXCR, applied by TCRdb to the reads, yields one record per CDR3 protein. The profile shows a few hundred thousand distinct CDR3 sequences, roughly 13% of them singletons. The sample comprised PBMCs. These receptors were collected from a human donor in good health (CMV status not recorded). Some clones in this sample may be carry-over from other donors' samples. CDR3s include the opening cysteine and the closing phenylalanine or tryptophan. A D gene is named only where the DNA matches it firmly. A clone size is listed for some rows: how often the clone was seen (once, few, many), or a class if it is expanded.

CDR3 DNA: TGTGCCAGCAGTTACAAGGCCTCCGGGGAATGGGACGAGCAGTACTTC; CDR3 protein: CASSYKASGEWDEQYF; J gene: TRBJ2-7; clone size: -; V gene: TRBV6-2/TRBV6-3; D gene: -
CDR3 DNA: TGCGCCAGCAGCCGAACGCAGGACAGGGTAACTGAAGCTTTCTTT; CDR3 protein: CASSRTQDRVTEAFF; J gene: TRBJ1-1; clone size: many; V gene: TRBV4-1; D gene: TRBD1
CDR3 DNA: TGTGCCAGTAGTCCCCCGGGAGGTTGGATGGATACGCAGTATTTT; CDR3 protein: CASSPPGGWMDTQYF; J gene: TRBJ2-3; clone size: few; V gene: TRBV19; D gene: TRBD2
CDR3 DNA: TGTGCCAGCAGGGGAACTAGCGGGGGACAGTACGAGCAGTACTTC; CDR3 protein: CASRGTSGGQYEQYF; J gene: TRBJ2-7; clone size: many; V gene: TRBV12-3/TRBV12-4; D gene: TRBD2
CDR3 DNA: TGTGCCAGCAGCTATCGGACAGGGGGCACTTACGAGCAGTACTTC; CDR3 protein: CASSYRTGGTYEQYF; J gene: TRBJ2-7; clone size: many; V gene: TRBV7-2; D gene: TRBD1
CDR3 DNA: TGTGCCATCAGACCCGACTACCTCGATGGCTACACCTTC; CDR3 protein: CAIRPDYLDGYTF; J gene: TRBJ1-2; clone size: -; V gene: TRBV10-3; D gene: -
CDR3 DNA: TGTGCCAGCAGTTTGGGTTCTGCAACTAATGAAAAACTGTTTTTT; CDR3 protein: CASSLGSATNEKLFF; J gene: TRBJ1-4; clone size: many; V gene: TRBV27; D gene: -
CDR3 DNA: TGCAGCGTGGCGACTAGCGGGACGGGCAATGAGCAGTTCTTC; CDR3 protein: CSVATSGTGNEQFF; J gene: TRBJ2-1; clone size: -; V gene: TRBV29-1; D gene: TRBD2
CDR3 DNA: TGTGCCAGCAGCCGGGGGCGAGAGCAGTACTTC; CDR3 protein: CASSRGREQYF; J gene: TRBJ2-7; clone size: many; V gene: TRBV7-2; D gene: -
CDR3 DNA: TGTGCCAGCAGCTTAAGTCTAGGAGGGATCCACTACGAGCAGTACTTC; CDR3 protein: CASSLSLGGIHYEQYF; J gene: TRBJ2-7; clone size: few; V gene: TRBV7-9; D gene: -
CDR3 DNA: TGTGCCAGCAGTTTCGGCTCCCGAGACACCGGGGAGCTGTTTTTT; CDR3 protein: CASSFGSRDTGELFF; J gene: TRBJ2-2; clone size: -; V gene: TRBV12-3/TRBV12-4; D gene: -
CDR3 DNA: TGCAGTGCTAGAGGGACAGAGTCCTATGGCTACACCTTC; CDR3 protein: CSARGTESYGYTF; J gene: TRBJ1-2; clone size: few; V gene: TRBV20-1; D gene: -
CDR3 DNA: TGTGCCATCGCGACTGGCGGGGGCGGGGGTCAGCCCCAGCATTTT; CDR3 protein: CAIATGGGGGQPQHF; J gene: TRBJ1-5; clone size: many; V gene: TRBV10-3; D gene: -
CDR3 DNA: TGTGCCAGCAGCTTGGGACTAGCGGCCGACTACGAGCAGTACTTC; CDR3 protein: CASSLGLAADYEQYF; J gene: TRBJ2-7; clone size: many; V gene: TRBV7-2; D gene: TRBD2
CDR3 DNA: TGTGCCAGCAGCTTAGCGCCGGGACTAGCAGAAGCCTACGAGCAGTACTTC; CDR3 protein: CASSLAPGLAEAYEQYF; J gene: TRBJ2-7; clone size: many; V gene: TRBV7-2; D gene: TRBD2
CDR3 DNA: TGTGCCAGCAGTTCGGAGCTAGCGGACTACAATGAGCAGTTCTTC; CDR3 protein: CASSSELADYNEQFF; J gene: TRBJ2-1; clone size: many; V gene: TRBV28; D gene: TRBD2
CDR3 DNA: TGTGCCAGCAGCTTCGGGACAGGCCCTCGGCGTGAGCAGTTCTTC; CDR3 protein: CASSFGTGPRREQFF; J gene: TRBJ2-1; clone size: -; V gene: TRBV11-3; D gene: TRBD1
CDR3 DNA: TGTGCCAGCAGCCAGACAGGCCCTGGCTACACCTTC; CDR3 protein: CASSQTGPGYTF; J gene: TRBJ1-2; clone size: many; V gene: TRBV7-2; D gene: -
CDR3 DNA: TGTGCCATCAGTGGTACTGACTCTGGAAACACCATATATTTT; CDR3 protein: CAISGTDSGNTIYF; J gene: TRBJ1-3; clone size: few; V gene: TRBV10-3; D gene: -
CDR3 DNA: TGTGCCAGCAGCCGGGCGTCCTACGAGCAGTACTTC; CDR3 protein: CASSRASYEQYF; J gene: TRBJ2-7; clone size: many; V gene: TRBV7-9; D gene: -
CDR3 DNA: TGTGCCAGCCGTATCGGGGGCGCGACGAATGAGCAGTTCTTC; CDR3 protein: CASRIGGATNEQFF; J gene: TRBJ2-1; clone size: many; V gene: TRBV7-2; D gene: -
CDR3 DNA: TGTGCCAGTAGTCGAAATAGCAATCAGCCCCAGCATTTT; CDR3 protein: CASSRNSNQPQHF; J gene: TRBJ1-5; clone size: many; V gene: TRBV19; D gene: -
CDR3 DNA: TGTGCCAGCAGCCTAGTAGCGGGGGGGGGGACCGGGGAGCTGTTTTTT; CDR3 protein: CASSLVAGGGTGELFF; J gene: TRBJ2-2; clone size: many; V gene: TRBV7-2; D gene: TRBD2
CDR3 DNA: TGCAGTGCTAGACGGTCCAGGGGGCTTGCCTACGAGCAGTACTTC; CDR3 protein: CSARRSRGLAYEQYF; J gene: TRBJ2-7; clone size: many; V gene: TRBV20-1; D gene: TRBD1
CDR3 DNA: TGTGCCAGCAGCTTAGAGCGCAGGGGAAATTCACCCCTCCACTTT; CDR3 protein: CASSLERRGNSPLHF; J gene: TRBJ1-6; clone size: many; V gene: TRBV7-6; D gene: -
CDR3 DNA: TGCGCCAGCAGCCGTACTAGCGGTGAGCAGTTCTTC; CDR3 protein: CASSRTSGEQFF; J gene: TRBJ2-1; clone size: many; V gene: TRBV4-3; D gene: TRBD2
CDR3 DNA: TGCGCCAGCAGCTCTTGGAGGCCGGGGGCGGAAACTGAAGCTTTCTTT; CDR3 protein: CASSSWRPGAETEAFF; J gene: TRBJ1-1; clone size: -; V gene: TRBV5-1; D gene: -
CDR3 DNA: TGCGCCAGCAGCTTGGGGGGCGCTCCGGATGGCTACACCTTC; CDR3 protein: CASSLGGAPDGYTF; J gene: TRBJ1-2; clone size: -; V gene: TRBV5-1; D gene: -
CDR3 DNA: TGTGCCACCAGCAGAGATCTACGGGACACTGAAGCTTTCTTT; CDR3 protein: CATSRDLRDTEAFF; J gene: TRBJ1-1; clone size: -; V gene: TRBV15; D gene: -
CDR3 DNA: TGTGCCAGCAGTTTAATTGGGAATGAGCAGTTCTTC; CDR3 protein: CASSLIGNEQFF; J gene: TRBJ2-1; clone size: few; V gene: TRBV28; D gene: -
CDR3 DNA: TGCAGTGCTAGAGTCCTGCGGGGGTTGGCAGATACGCAGTATTTT; CDR3 protein: CSARVLRGLADTQYF; J gene: TRBJ2-3; clone size: many; V gene: TRBV20-1; D gene: TRBD2
CDR3 DNA: TGTGCCAGCAGTGACTCGAGTCTGGGCACTGAAGCTTTCTTT; CDR3 protein: CASSDSSLGTEAFF; J gene: TRBJ1-1; clone size: -; V gene: TRBV6-4; D gene: -
CDR3 DNA: TGCAGCGTTGCTGAGCTAGCGGGGGGCACAGATACGCAGTATTTT; CDR3 protein: CSVAELAGGTDTQYF; J gene: TRBJ2-3; clone size: -; V gene: TRBV29-1; D gene: TRBD2
CDR3 DNA: TGTGCCAGCTTTACCTCCGGGGCGACCCAGTACTTC; CDR3 protein: CASFTSGATQYF; J gene: TRBJ2-5; clone size: -; V gene: TRBV28; D gene: -
CDR3 DNA: TGCAGTGCTAGAGATTCTGGGGGCGGCGGTGGCTACACCTTC; CDR3 protein: CSARDSGGGGGYTF; J gene: TRBJ1-2; clone size: -; V gene: TRBV20-1; D gene: -
CDR3 DNA: TGTGCCAGCAGGTTGCCCGGGACAGAGGTCCTGGGTGGCTACACCTTC; CDR3 protein: CASRLPGTEVLGGYTF; J gene: TRBJ1-2; clone size: -; V gene: TRBV5-4; D gene: TRBD1
CDR3 DNA: TGTGCCAGCAGCCAAGCCCTGTTGCCCTCTGGGGCCAACGTCCTGACTTTC; CDR3 protein: CASSQALLPSGANVLTF; J gene: TRBJ2-6; clone size: -; V gene: TRBV4-2; D gene: -